These 22 T cell receptor beta chains originate from one sample sequenced in a study of cytomegalovirus exposure and HLA in healthy donors. The PCR made use of 60 Vbeta and 13 Jbeta primers. The data were produced by immunoSEQ multiplex PCR, yet TCRdb's version contains in-frame clones alone and is incomplete. The table has about 110,000 clones, roughly 70% seen once. Sequencing input: PBMCs. These receptors originate from a man between 35 and 55 years old in good health and CMV-seropositive.

The rearrangement uses TRBV7-9 and TRBJ1-4; TRBD1 might be the D (6 bases). In germline, CDR1 is SEHNR, CDR2 FQNEAQ (reference sequence). V shed 5 bases and J shed 8 bases, with 18 bases lying between them. There are 15 residues in the CDR3. CDR3 nucleotide sequence: TGTGCCAGCAGCCTGAACCGGGGGGCTGGGGAAAAACTGTTTTTT. Protein sequence: CASSLNRGAGEKLFF.

On this clone itself: Given a far larger clone just one base away, this is likely a sequencing read error. Different DNA sequences within this sample yield the same CDR3. The gene calls are TRBV4-1 and TRBJ1-5, with D perhaps matching TRBD1 (5 bases). The CDR3 runs 16 residues. CDR1 MGHRA and CDR2 YSYEKL come from the germline V gene. V was trimmed by 4 bases and J by 3 bases, leaving 16 bases between them. The CDR3 loop is CASSPEAGMNNQPQHF. Here the CDR3 DNA reads TGCGCCAGCAGCCCAGAGGCAGGGATGAACAATCAGCCCCAGCATTTT.

The chain is built from TRBV4-1 and TRBJ1-5; 9 nucleotides line up with TRBD1. CDR1 MGHRA and CDR2 YSYEKL come from the germline V gene. V lost 5 bases and J lost 6; bases outside the gene matches: 5. The CDR3 length is 14 residues. This CDR3 is CASSSRDRVQPQHF. The CDR3 nucleotides are TGCGCCAGCAGCAGCCGGGACAGGGTTCAGCCCCAGCATTTT.

A few counts support this clone. The gene calls are TRBV7-2 and TRBJ2-3; possibly TRBD1 for D (6 bases). Germline V lookup: CDR1 SGHTA, CDR2 FQGNSA. The CDR3 contains 15 residues. V lost 4 bases, J lost 5 bases, and 16 bases lay in between. For the CDR3, the DNA is TGTGCCAGCAGCTCCCAGGGGCGCTGGATAGATACGCAGTATTTT. Translating it yields CASSSQGRWIDTQYF.

This rearrangement joins TRBV13 to TRBJ2-2; 11 positions agree with TRBD2. The V and J ends lost 3 bases and 7 bases, in that order; junction bases with no gene match: 7. Germline assignment: CDR1 PRHDT and CDR2 FYEKMQ (reference sequence). The CDR3 runs to 16 residues. This chain's CDR3 is CASSFRTSGSIGELFF. As DNA, the CDR3 is TGTGCCAGCAGCTTCCGAACTAGCGGGAGTATCGGGGAGCTGTTTTTT.

The chain recombines TRBV19 with TRBJ1-1; D gene ambiguous. The CDR3 runs to 13 residues. Trimming shortened V by 5 bases and J by 0 bases, and 7 bases separated the two germline ends. The germline gives CDR1 LNHDA, CDR2 SQIVND (reference sequence). The CDR3: CASSLTVNTEAFF. Written as DNA, the CDR3 is TGTGCCAGTAGTCTTACAGTGAACACTGAAGCTTTCTTT.

This chain's CDR3 is CASSETGGNEQYV. The CDR3 DNA follows: TGTGCCAGCAGTGAAACGGGGGGAAACGAGCAGTACGTC. The J gene is TRBJ2-7, the V gene TRBV2; TRBD2 aligns across 7 bases. V shed 2 bases, J shed 5 bases, and the junction held 3 bases outside the gene matches. This CDR3 has 13 amino acids. CDR1 SNHLY and CDR2 FYNNEI come from the germline V gene.

This chain's CDR3 is CASSPGVSSYNEQFF. The DNA for the CDR3 is TGTGCCAGCAGTCCCGGGGTGAGCTCCTACAATGAGCAGTTCTTC. The gene calls are TRBV27 and TRBJ2-1, with D perhaps TRBD2 (5 bases). V lost 5 bases and J lost 0, with 11 bases in between. CDR3 size: 15 residues. Germline V lookup: CDR1 MNHEY, CDR2 SMNVEV (reference sequence).

The rearrangement uses TRBV11-2 and TRBJ1-2, with D possibly matching TRBD1 (5 bases). The V end lost 5 bases, the J end lost 2 bases, and 15 bases lay between the germline ends. CDR1 and CDR2 (germline): SGHAT, FQNNGV. This CDR3 is built from 15 residues. The CDR3 DNA is TGTGCCAGCAGCCCACAACATGGGGGGAACTATGGCTACACCTTC. This encodes CASSPQHGGNYGYTF.

This sequence joins TRBV7-6 and TRBJ1-5; D might be TRBD1 (6 bases). Germline lookup yields CDR1 SGHVS and CDR2 FNYEAQ. The CDR3 has 15 residues. Between the trimmed V and J ends, which lost 0 bases and 4 bases, there was a span of 10 bases. The CDR3 is CASSLAGGQNQPQHF. The CDR3 DNA reads TGTGCCAGCAGCTTAGCGGGGGGGCAGAATCAGCCCCAGCATTTT. Full variable domain (remainder filled in from reference TRBV7-6 and TRBJ1-5): GAGVSQSPRYKVTKRGQDVALRCDPISGHVSLYWYRQALGQGPEFLTYFNYEAQQDKSGLPNDRFSAERPEGSISTLTIQRTEQRDSAMYRCASSLAGGQNQPQHFGDGTRLSIL.

This chain links TRBV6-5 with TRBJ2-2; no definite D call. This CDR3 region has 12 residues. Trimming pared 8 bases from V and 5 bases from J, leaving 9 bases between. Looked up from germline, CDR1 is MNHEY and CDR2 is SVGAGI. CDR3 loop: CASLRATGELFF. The CDR3 DNA is TGTGCCAGCCTCCGCGCTACCGGGGAGCTGTTTTTT.

The rearrangement joins TRBV30 to TRBJ1-1, with D perhaps matching TRBD1 (6 bases). Germline CDR1 is GTSNPN and CDR2 is SVGIG (reference sequence). V shed 3 bases and J shed 2 bases, with 10 bases lying between them. This CDR3 has 13 residues. In DNA, the CDR3 is TGTGCCTGGAGACAGGGTATCAACACTGAAGCTTTCTTT. Its translation is CAWRQGINTEAFF. Variable domain in full (rest from reference TRBV30 and TRBJ1-1): SQTIHQWPATLVQPVGSPLSLECTVEGTSNPNLYWYRQAAGRGLQLLFYSVGIGQISSEVPQNLSASRPQDRQFILSSKKLLLSDSGFYLCAWRQGINTEAFFGQGTRLTVV.

The V and J genes are TRBV5-1 and TRBJ1-2; D is undetermined. Trimming took 3 bases from V and 6 from J, leaving 15 bases between them. CDR1 and CDR2 (germline): SGHRS, YFSETQ. This CDR3 contains 14 residues. CDR3 DNA sequence: TGCGCCAGCAGCTCTTCGGGGATTCGGGATGGCTACACCTTC. Its translation is CASSSSGIRDGYTF.

The rearrangement joins TRBV2 to TRBJ2-5, with D possibly matching TRBD2 (5 bases). This CDR3 is built from 13 residues. Trimming shortened V by 3 bases and J by 2 bases, and 7 bases separated the two germline ends. Germline CDR1 SNHLY, CDR2 FYNNEI. The CDR3 DNA reads TGTGCCAGCAGTGAGCAGCGGCAAGAGACCCAGTACTTC. As protein: CASSEQRQETQYF.

This clone was observed a few times. The chain uses TRBV10-2 and TRBJ1-2; 8 bases are shared with TRBD1. J was trimmed by 4 bases and V by 3 bases; bases with no gene match: 4. The V gene's germline CDR1 is WSHSY and CDR2 SAAADI. This CDR3 has 14 amino acids. This CDR3 is CASSEPGGLYGYTF. The CDR3 coding sequence is TGCGCCAGCAGTGAACCAGGGGGCCTCTATGGCTACACCTTC.

The gene calls are TRBV15 and TRBJ2-6; tentatively, D is TRBD2 (5 bases). The V end was cut by 0 bases, the J end by 1 base, with 7 bases between. CDR1 and CDR2 (germline): LNHNV, YYDKDF (reference sequence). The CDR3 has 16 amino acids. The CDR3: CATSRDRESGANVLTF. As DNA, the CDR3 is TGTGCCACCAGCAGAGATAGGGAGTCTGGGGCCAACGTCCTGACTTTC.

The rearrangement links TRBV5-6 to TRBJ2-1, with 8 bases lining up with TRBD1. V was pared by 6 bases and J by 3 bases, with 11 bases of the junction left unmatched. Germline V CDR1 and CDR2: SGHDT, YYEEEE. The CDR3 contains 16 residues. The CDR3 loop is CASTLIDRGGYNEQFF. The CDR3 coding sequence is TGTGCCAGCACCCTCATAGACAGGGGTGGCTACAATGAGCAGTTCTTC.

The chain uses TRBV19 and TRBJ2-1, with TRBD2 matching over 9 bases. CDR1 is LNHDA and CDR2 is SQIVND in the germline V gene (reference sequence). This CDR3 has 14 amino acids. The ends lost 7 bases at V and 7 bases at J; junction bases unmatched: 8. In DNA form, the CDR3 reads TGTGCCAGTACTTGGCGGGAGGGCCGGAATGAGCAGTTCTTC. As protein: CASTWREGRNEQFF.

This chain links TRBV6-6 with TRBJ2-7, with no clear D. V was pared by 2 bases and J by 1 base, with 9 bases between. The germline CDR1 and CDR2 sequences are MNHNY and SVGAGI (reference sequence). The CDR3 consists of 14 residues. The CDR3 nucleotides are TGTGCCAGCAGTTACGATGACACATCCTACGAGCAGTACGTC. Translated: CASSYDDTSYEQYV.

The chain couples TRBV5-6 to TRBJ2-7; tentative D call: TRBD2 (5 bases). Germline V gives CDR1 SGHDT, CDR2 YYEEEE. Trimming cost V 0 bases and J 6 bases, with 13 bases left between them. The CDR3 sequence is 14 residues long. The CDR3, as DNA: TGTGCCAGCAGCTTGGAGCGGTCTCGGCTCGAGCAGTACGTC. This gives the protein CASSLERSRLEQYV.

The V call is TRBV4-1, the J call TRBJ1-5, with no clear D. Trimming took off 1 base at V and 1 base at J, with 8 bases between the two ends. This CDR3 is built from 15 residues. Germline values: CDR1 MGHRA, CDR2 YSYEKL. CDR3 protein: CASSQGGDSNQPQHF. The CDR3 bases are TGCGCCAGCAGCCAAGGAGGCGACAGCAATCAGCCCCAGCATTTT.

This chain joins TRBV6-5 and TRBJ2-2; D is unclear. Between the trimmed V and J ends, which lost 3 bases and 0 bases, there was a span of 8 bases. Germline V gene data show CDR1 as MNHEY and CDR2 as SVGAGI. There are 15 residues in the CDR3. The CDR3 protein is CASSYEPANTGELFF. CDR3 sequence (DNA): TGTGCCAGCAGTTATGAACCAGCGAACACCGGGGAGCTGTTTTTT.